A selection of T cell receptor beta chains follows, all from one sample in a study of control samples from healthy donors and cancer patients. TCRdb's table, derived via immunoSEQ multiplex PCR, lists solely in-frame clones and lacks some. This table holds approximately 110,000 clones, approximately 90% found once. The sample comprised blood. The receptors were sampled from a human donor in good health. The donor label of this sample is uncertain. CDR3s include the opening cysteine and the closing phenylalanine or tryptophan. A D gene is named only where the DNA matches it firmly. Part of the rows lack a size; the others show once, few, many or a class for expanded clones.

d_call	v_call	clone_size	j_call	cdr3_aa	cdr3_nt
-	TRBV6-6	medium-sized	TRBJ2-7	CASSYSETDPYEQYF	TGTGCCAGCAGTTACTCGGAGACGGATCCCTACGAGCAGTACTTC
-	TRBV5-1	-	TRBJ1-6	CASSEDSYNSPLHF	TGCGCCAGCAGCGAGGACTCCTATAATTCACCCCTCCACTTT
TRBD2	TRBV5-1	-	TRBJ2-3	CASSSPGLDGTDTQYF	TGCGCCAGCAGCAGTCCGGGACTAGACGGCACAGATACGCAGTATTTT
-	TRBV28	-	TRBJ1-2	CASNGQETNYGYTF	TGTGCCAGCAACGGCCAGGAGACAAACTATGGCTACACCTTC
-	TRBV4-1	-	TRBJ1-1	CASSQVMNTEAFF	TGCGCCAGCAGCCAGGTTATGAACACTGAAGCTTTCTTT
TRBD1	TRBV19	-	TRBJ2-2	CASTDRGSLNTGELFF	TGTGCCAGCACCGACAGGGGAAGTTTGAACACCGGGGAGCTGTTTTTT
-	TRBV2	-	TRBJ1-5	CASSEAGNQPQHF	TGTGCCAGCAGTGAGGCAGGGAATCAGCCCCAGCATTTT
TRBD1	TRBV24-1	-	TRBJ2-3	CATSDDDRVTDTQYF	TGTGCCACCAGTGATGACGACAGGGTGACAGATACGCAGTATTTT
TRBD1	TRBV2	once	TRBJ1-5	CASHRHGTENQPQHF	TGTGCCAGCCATAGGCACGGGACAGAAAATCAGCCCCAGCATTTT
TRBD2	TRBV6-4	-	TRBJ2-3	CASSDGTSGQDTQYF	TGTGCCAGCAGTGACGGGACTAGCGGGCAAGATACGCAGTATTTT
-	TRBV3-1/TRBV3-2	-	TRBJ1-1	CASSQGHKNTEAFF	TGTGCCAGCAGCCAAGGTCACAAGAACACTGAAGCTTTCTTT
-	TRBV11-2	-	TRBJ1-1	CASSPRWTVLNTEAFF	TGTGCCAGCAGCCCCCGCTGGACAGTGTTAAACACTGAAGCTTTCTTT
TRBD1	TRBV6-1	-	TRBJ1-5	CASSDEQGRDQPQHF	TGTGCCAGCAGTGACGAACAGGGGAGAGATCAGCCCCAGCATTTT
-	TRBV24-1	-	TRBJ1-2	CATSGTEYGYTF	TGTGCCACCAGTGGGACAGAGTATGGCTACACCTTC
TRBD1	TRBV11-2	few	TRBJ2-3	CASSLDRGSTDTQYF	TGTGCCAGCAGCTTAGACAGGGGGAGCACAGATACGCAGTATTTT
TRBD1	TRBV5-6	-	TRBJ2-2	CASSLGQGANTGELFF	TGTGCCAGCAGCTTGGGACAGGGCGCGAACACCGGGGAGCTGTTTTTT
-	TRBV5-6	once	TRBJ1-6	CASSLGQSYNSPLHF	TGTGCCAGCAGCTTGGGACAGAGTTATAATTCACCCCTCCACTTT
-	TRBV5-4	-	TRBJ2-5	CASSSLPPETQYF	TGTGCCAGCAGCTCGCTTCCCCCAGAGACCCAGTACTTC
-	TRBV7-2	-	TRBJ2-2	CASSRILNTGELFF	TGTGCCAGCAGCCGGATATTGAACACCGGGGAGCTGTTTTTT
-	TRBV7-2	-	TRBJ1-1	CASSLVHPLNTEAFF	TGTGCCAGCAGCTTGGTACATCCCCTGAACACTGAAGCTTTCTTT
-	TRBV15	many	TRBJ2-5	CATSSQDGSSLETQYF	TGTGCCACCAGCAGCCAAGACGGCAGCTCTCTTGAGACCCAGTACTTC